The subject of this entry is one TCR beta chain. The data were taken from a study of blood T cell repertoires in COVID-19. Study-level background: Samples taken during acute and convalescent COVID-19 were collected in the United States, Italy and Spain.

Trimming left V 2 bases short and J 4 bases short, with 8 bases between. Germline V gene data show CDR1 as MNHNS and CDR2 as SASEGT. The CDR3 runs to 13 residues. TCRdb keeps only in-frame clones here, not all; method: immunoSEQ multiplex PCR. This sample yields 180,000 or so clones, of which roughly four fifths are seen a single time; roughly 8% belongs to the top ten. The V call is TRBV6-1, the J call TRBJ1-2, with D possibly matching TRBD1 (5 bases). The specimen sequenced was peripheral blood. This clonotype was obtained from a man aged 40-49 years who had recovered from COVID-19. The CDR3 nucleotides are TGTGCCAGCAGTGAATCGGGGGTCTATGGCTACACCTTC. Translation gives CASSESGVYGYTF.